Following are 10 T cell receptor beta chains from one sample sequenced in a study of post-analysis software for immune sequencing data. Study results and limitations: When patients were compared with controls, roughly five TRBV segments were more frequent, TRBV5-6, TRBV5-1 and TRBV20-1 among them.

Included in the TCR beta cDNA libraries were unique molecular identifiers. TCRdb reprocessed the PCR reads with MiXCR, giving one entry per CDR3 protein. The sample consists of hundreds of thousands of distinct CDR3 sequences, roughly 27% of them appearing once. These receptors are not linked to any known antigen. Sequenced material: blood. These receptors were collected from a girl between 10 and 17 years old with multiple sclerosis.

This clonotype was counted only a few times. The CDR3, as DNA: TGTGCCAGTAGTATAGCCTCTGGGGCCAACGTCCTGACTTTC. It is translated as CASSIASGANVLTF. The chain couples TRBV19 to TRBJ2-6, with D uncertain. The V gene lost 1 base and the J gene lost 0 bases, with 1 base spanning the gap. Looked up from germline, CDR1 is LNHDA and CDR2 is SQIVND (reference sequence). CDR3 length: 14 residues.

This clonotype showed up many times. J is TRBJ2-7 and V is TRBV29-1; D is perhaps TRBD2 (5 bases). The CDR3 extends over 13 amino acids. The germline CDR1 and CDR2 sequences are SQVTM and ANQGSEA. Trimming shortened V by 2 bases and J by 2 bases, and 10 bases separated the two germline ends. In DNA form, the CDR3 reads TGCAGCGTTGAATTGGACTTCCCCTACGAGCAGTACTTC. It translates to CSVELDFPYEQYF.

The chain couples TRBV2 to TRBJ2-7, with 16 positions matching TRBD2. Germline V gene lookup returns CDR1 SNHLY and CDR2 FYNNEI. Trimming removed 3 bases from V and 3 bases from J; junction bases left unmatched: 11. The CDR3 is 19 residues long. The CDR3, as DNA: TGTGCCAGCAGTGATCCGGGACTAGCGGGAGGGCCAGGAATCTACGAGCAGTACTTC. Encoded protein: CASSDPGLAGGPGIYEQYF.

Only a few counts were recorded for this clonotype. V and J are TRBV27 and TRBJ2-1; no clear D gene. CDR3 length equals 13 residues. The germline V gene encodes CDR1 MNHEY and CDR2 SMNVEV (reference sequence). Trimming removed 3 bases at V and 5 bases at J, with 8 bases between. The CDR3: CASSFDPNNEQFF. The CDR3 DNA reads TGTGCCAGCAGTTTTGATCCCAACAATGAGCAGTTCTTC.

Regarding this clonotype: A read error may explain this, as a much larger clone is one base away. V and J are TRBV10-3 and TRBJ2-4, with D hard to call. The CDR3 length is 13 residues. CDR1 and CDR2 from the germline V gene are ENHRY and SYGVKD. V lost 4 bases and J lost 11, with 15 bases in between. CDR3 protein: CAISVDGWNVQYF. The CDR3 DNA sequence: TGTGCCATCAGTGTGGACGGTTGGAACGTTCAGTACTTC.

This clonotype was found a few times. The genes are TRBV18 and TRBJ2-2; D is ambiguous. V was cut by 4 bases and J by 2 bases, with 11 bases left in between. The V gene's germline CDR1 is KGHSH and CDR2 LQKENI. The CDR3 runs to 15 residues. This CDR3 reads CASSRAATNTGELFF. Here the CDR3 DNA reads TGTGCCAGCTCACGGGCGGCCACAAACACCGGGGAGCTGTTTTTT. The entire variable domain, with the rest obtained from reference TRBV18 and TRBJ2-2, is as follows: NAGVMQNPRHLVRRRGQEARLRCSPMKGHSHVYWYRQLPEEGLKFMVYLQKENIIDESGMPKERFSAEFPKEGPSILRIQQVVRGDSAAYFCASSRAATNTGELFFGEGSRLTVL.

A few counts support this clonotype. This CDR3 is CASRARYNSYNEQFF. The CDR3 DNA reads TGTGCCAGCAGGGCGCGGTACAACTCCTACAATGAGCAGTTCTTC. V gene TRBV6-4 combines with J gene TRBJ2-1; D unresolved. In germline, CDR1 is MRHNA, CDR2 SNTAGT. V shed 6 bases and J shed 0 bases, with 12 bases lying between them. This CDR3 comprises 15 residues.

This clonotype has a count of ten or more. The genes are TRBV7-2 and TRBJ1-2; 9 nucleotides match TRBD1. The J segment lost 6 bases and the V segment lost 5 bases, leaving 4 bases of the junction unmatched. Germline V CDR1 and CDR2: SGHTA, FQGNSA. This CDR3 contains 13 residues. The CDR3 region has the DNA TGTGCCAGCAGCGCCGACAGGGGGAATGGCTACACCTTC. This codes for CASSADRGNGYTF.

The rearrangement links TRBV23-1 to TRBJ1-5, with 9 bases that match TRBD1. TRBV23-1 is treated as an ORF (open reading frame) with a function not yet certain. V shed 3 bases, J shed 5 bases, and the junction held 8 bases outside the gene matches. The CDR3 contains 16 residues. CDR3: CASSHTRDREDQPQHF. As DNA, the CDR3 is TGCGCCAGCAGTCACACCCGGGACAGGGAGGATCAGCCCCAGCATTTT.

The chain's CDR3 is CSATVGQGNQPQHF. The CDR3 DNA reads TGCAGTGCTACGGTTGGACAGGGCAATCAGCCCCAGCATTTT. The V call is TRBV20-1, the J call TRBJ1-5, with 7 bases matching TRBD1. V lost 4 bases and J lost 2; bases outside the gene matches: 5. Germline CDR1 is DFQATT and CDR2 is SNEGSKA (reference sequence). This CDR3 is built from 14 residues.